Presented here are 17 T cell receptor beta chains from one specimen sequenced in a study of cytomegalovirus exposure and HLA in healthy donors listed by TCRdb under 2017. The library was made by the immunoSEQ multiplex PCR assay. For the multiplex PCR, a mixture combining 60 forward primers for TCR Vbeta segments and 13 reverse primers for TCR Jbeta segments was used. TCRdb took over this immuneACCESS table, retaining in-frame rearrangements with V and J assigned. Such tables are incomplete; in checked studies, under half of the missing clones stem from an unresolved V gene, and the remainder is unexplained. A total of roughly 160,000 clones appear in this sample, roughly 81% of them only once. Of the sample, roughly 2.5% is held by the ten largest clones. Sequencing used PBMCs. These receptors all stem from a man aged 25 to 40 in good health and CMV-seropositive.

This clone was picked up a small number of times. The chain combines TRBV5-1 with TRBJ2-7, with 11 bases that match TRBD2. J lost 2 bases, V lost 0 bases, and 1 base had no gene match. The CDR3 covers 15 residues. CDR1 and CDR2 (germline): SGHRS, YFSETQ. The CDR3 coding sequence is TGCGCCAGCAGCTTGGGACTAGCGGGAACCTACGAGCAGTACTTC. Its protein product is CASSLGLAGTYEQYF.

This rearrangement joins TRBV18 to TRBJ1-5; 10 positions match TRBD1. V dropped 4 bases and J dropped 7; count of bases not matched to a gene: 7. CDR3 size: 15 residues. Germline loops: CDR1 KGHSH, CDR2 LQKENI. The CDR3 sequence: CASSRTTGGDQPQHF. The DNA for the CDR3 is TGTGCCAGCTCACGGACGACAGGGGGCGACCAGCCCCAGCATTTT.

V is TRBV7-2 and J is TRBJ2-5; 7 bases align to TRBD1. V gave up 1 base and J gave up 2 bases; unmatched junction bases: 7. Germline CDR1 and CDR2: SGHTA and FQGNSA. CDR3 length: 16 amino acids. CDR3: CASSLGRGGGQETQYF. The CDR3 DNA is TGTGCCAGCAGCTTAGGTAGAGGGGGCGGACAAGAGACCCAGTACTTC.

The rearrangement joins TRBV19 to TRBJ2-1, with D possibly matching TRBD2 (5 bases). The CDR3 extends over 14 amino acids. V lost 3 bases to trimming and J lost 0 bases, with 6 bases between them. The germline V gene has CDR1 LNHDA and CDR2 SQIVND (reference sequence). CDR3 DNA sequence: TGTGCCAGTAGTATGGCGGGCTCCTACAATGAGCAGTTCTTC. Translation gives CASSMAGSYNEQFF.

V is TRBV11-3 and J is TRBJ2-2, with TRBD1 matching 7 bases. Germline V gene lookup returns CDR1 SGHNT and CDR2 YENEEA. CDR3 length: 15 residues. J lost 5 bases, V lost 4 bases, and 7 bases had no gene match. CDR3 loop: CASSWVGGATGELFF. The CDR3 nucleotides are TGTGCCAGCAGCTGGGTAGGGGGCGCGACCGGGGAGCTGTTTTTT. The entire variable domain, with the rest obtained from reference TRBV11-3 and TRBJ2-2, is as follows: EAGVVQSPRYKIIEKKQPVAFWCNPISGHNTLYWYLQNLGQGPELLIRYENEEAVDDSQLPKDRFSAERLKGVDSTLKIQPAELGDSAVYLCASSWVGGATGELFFGEGSRLTVL.

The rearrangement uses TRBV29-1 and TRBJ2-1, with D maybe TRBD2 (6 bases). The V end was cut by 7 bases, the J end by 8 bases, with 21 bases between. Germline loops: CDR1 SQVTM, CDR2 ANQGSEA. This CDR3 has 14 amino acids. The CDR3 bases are TGCAGCGCTCAGAGAATCGGGACTCGATATGAGCAGTTCTTC. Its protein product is CSAQRIGTRYEQFF.

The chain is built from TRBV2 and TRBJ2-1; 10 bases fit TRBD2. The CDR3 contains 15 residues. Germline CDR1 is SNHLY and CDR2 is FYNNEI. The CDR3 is CGLPGASGSTHEQFF. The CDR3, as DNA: TGTGGTCTACCTGGGGCTAGCGGGAGTACCCATGAGCAGTTCTTC. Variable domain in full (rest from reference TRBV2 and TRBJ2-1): EPEVTQTPSHQVTQMGQEVILRCVPISNHLYFYWYRQILGQKVEFLVSFYNNEISEKSEIFDDQFSVERPDGSNFTLKIRSTKLEDSAMYFCGLPGASGSTHEQFFGPGTRLTVL.

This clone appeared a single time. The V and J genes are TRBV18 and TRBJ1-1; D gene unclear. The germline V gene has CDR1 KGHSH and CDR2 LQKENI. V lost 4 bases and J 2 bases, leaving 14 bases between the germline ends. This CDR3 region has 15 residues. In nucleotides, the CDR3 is TGTGCCAGCTCACACCAGTGGGCCGCAAACACTGAAGCTTTCTTT. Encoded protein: CASSHQWAANTEAFF. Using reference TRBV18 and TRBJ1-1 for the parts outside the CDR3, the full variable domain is NAGVMQNPRHLVRRRGQEARLRCSPMKGHSHVYWYRQLPEEGLKFMVYLQKENIIDESGMPKERFSAEFPKEGPSILRIQQVVRGDSAAYFCASSHQWAANTEAFFGQGTRLTVV.

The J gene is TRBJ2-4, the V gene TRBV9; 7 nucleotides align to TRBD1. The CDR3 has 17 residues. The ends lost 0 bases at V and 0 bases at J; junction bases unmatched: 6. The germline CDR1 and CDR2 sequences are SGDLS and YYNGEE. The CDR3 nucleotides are TGTGCCAGCAGCGTAGCTGCGACAGGGTTAGCCAAAAACATTCAGTACTTC. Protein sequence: CASSVAATGLAKNIQYF.

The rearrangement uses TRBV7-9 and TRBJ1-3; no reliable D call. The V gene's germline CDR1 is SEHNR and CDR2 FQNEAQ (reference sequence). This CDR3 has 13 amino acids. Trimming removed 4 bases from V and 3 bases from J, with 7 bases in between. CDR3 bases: TGTGCCAGCAGCTCAGGTTATGGAAACACCATATATTTT. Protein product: CASSSGYGNTIYF.

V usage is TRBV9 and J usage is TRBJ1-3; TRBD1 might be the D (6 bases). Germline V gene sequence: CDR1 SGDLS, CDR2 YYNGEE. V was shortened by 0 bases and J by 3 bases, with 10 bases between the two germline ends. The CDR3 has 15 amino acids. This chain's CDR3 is CASSVGRGYGNTIYF. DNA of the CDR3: TGTGCCAGCAGCGTAGGCAGGGGTTATGGAAACACCATATATTTT.

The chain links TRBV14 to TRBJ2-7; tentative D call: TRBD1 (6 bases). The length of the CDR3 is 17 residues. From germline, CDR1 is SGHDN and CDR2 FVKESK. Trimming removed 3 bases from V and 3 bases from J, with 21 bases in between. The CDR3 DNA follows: TGTGCCAGCAGCCAGATCTCCGGGACAACCCTCCTCTACGAGCAGTACTTC. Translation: CASSQISGTTLLYEQYF. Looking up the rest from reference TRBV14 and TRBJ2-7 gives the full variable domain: EAGVTQFPSHSVIEKGQTVTLRCDPISGHDNLYWYRRVMGKEIKFLLHFVKESKQDESGMPNNRFLAERTGGTYSTLKVQPAELEDSGVYFCASSQISGTTLLYEQYFGPGTRLTVT.

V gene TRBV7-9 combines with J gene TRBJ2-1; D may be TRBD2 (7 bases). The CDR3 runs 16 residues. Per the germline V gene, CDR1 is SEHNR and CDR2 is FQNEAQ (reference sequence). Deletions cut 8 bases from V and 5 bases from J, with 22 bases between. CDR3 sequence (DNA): TGTGCCAGCGGACCTCTAGGGGGGGCCTCTAACAATGAGCAGTTCTTC. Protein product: CASGPLGGASNNEQFF. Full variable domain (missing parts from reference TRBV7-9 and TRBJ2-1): DTGVSQNPRHKITKRGQNVTFRCDPISEHNRLYWYRQTLGQGPEFLTYFQNEAQLEKSRLLSDRFSAERPKGSFSTLEIQRTEQGDSAMYLCASGPLGGASNNEQFFGPGTRLTVL.

CDR3 sequence reads: CASGRDRGRPEKLFF. The CDR3 DNA reads as TGTGCTAGTGGTCGGGACAGGGGGCGCCCCGAAAAACTGTTTTTT. The J gene is TRBJ1-4, the V gene TRBV12-5, with 12 bases fitting TRBD1. The CDR3 extends over 15 amino acids. Germline CDR1 LGHNT, CDR2 FRNRAP. Germline trimming cut 5 bases from V and 8 bases from J; bases unmatched to any gene: 6.

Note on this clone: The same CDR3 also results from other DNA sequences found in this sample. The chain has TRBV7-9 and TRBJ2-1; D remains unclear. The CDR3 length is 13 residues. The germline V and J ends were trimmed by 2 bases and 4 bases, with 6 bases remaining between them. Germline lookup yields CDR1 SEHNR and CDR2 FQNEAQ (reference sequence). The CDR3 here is CASSLNNYNEQFF. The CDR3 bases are TGTGCCAGCAGCTTAAACAATTACAATGAGCAGTTCTTC.

The CDR3 DNA sequence: TGTGCCTGGATCGAGACAGGGTTGGGAAACACCATATATTTT. Its translation: CAWIETGLGNTIYF. The V call is TRBV30, the J call TRBJ1-3; 7 bases agree with TRBD1. The ends lost 4 bases at V and 4 bases at J; junction bases unmatched: 7. Per germline, CDR1 GTSNPN and CDR2 SVGIG (reference sequence). This CDR3 is built from 14 residues.

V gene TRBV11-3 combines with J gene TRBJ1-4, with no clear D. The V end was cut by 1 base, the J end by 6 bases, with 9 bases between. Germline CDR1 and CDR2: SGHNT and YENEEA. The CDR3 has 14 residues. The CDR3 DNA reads TGTGCCAGCAGCTTAGGGAGATTCGATGAAAAACTGTTTTTT. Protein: CASSLGRFDEKLFF.